Below are 17 T cell receptor beta chains sequenced from a single sample in a study of CD8+ T cells in alopecia areata. Isolated RNA was reverse transcribed into cDNA used as the sequencing template. The protocol was immunoSEQ multiplex PCR, while the TCRdb copy is restricted to in-frame clones and leaves out a portion. The table records approximately 130,000 clones, about 50% of them present only once. Sequences were obtained from NKG2D-low CD8+ T cells sorted from blood. All receptors come from a human donor with alopecia areata.

V and J are TRBV5-1 and TRBJ2-1, with D possibly matching TRBD2 (5 bases). Germline-derived CDR1 and CDR2 are SGHRS and YFSETQ. Trimming shortened V by 3 bases and J by 2 bases, and 9 bases separated the two germline ends. CDR3 size: 14 residues. The CDR3 DNA reads as TGCGCCAGCAGCTCCCCGGAGGCCTACAATGAGCAGTTCTTC. It is translated as CASSSPEAYNEQFF. The variable domain in full, with the rest retrieved from reference TRBV5-1 and TRBJ2-1, is KAGVTQTPRYLIKTRGQQVTLSCSPISGHRSVSWYQQTPGQGLQFLFEYFSETQRNKGNFPGRFSGRQFSNSRSEMNVSTLELGDSALYLCASSSPEAYNEQFFGPGTRLTVL.

This clone was counted between two and nine times. V is TRBV29-1 and J is TRBJ2-5, with a tentative D call TRBD2 (6 bases). The CDR3 length is 13 residues. CDR1 SQVTM and CDR2 ANQGSEA come from the germline V gene. V shed 1 base and J shed 3 bases, with 9 bases lying between them. CDR3 sequence reads: CSVEGGEEETQYF. In DNA, the CDR3 is TGCAGCGTTGAAGGAGGGGAGGAAGAGACCCAGTACTTC.

This clone has a handful of counts. The J gene is TRBJ2-7, the V gene TRBV29-1, with TRBD2 as a possible D gene (10 bases). The CDR3 is made up of 16 amino acids. CDR1 is SQVTM and CDR2 is ANQGSEA in the germline V gene. Trimming shortened V by 6 bases and J by 3 bases, and 24 bases separated the two germline ends. The CDR3 sequence is CSVTGQGTSGIYEQYF. For the CDR3, the DNA is TGCAGCGTCACGGGACAGGGTACTAGCGGGATCTACGAGCAGTACTTC.

The chain carries TRBV4-2 and TRBJ2-7, with TRBD1 identical over 9 bases. The CDR3 has 15 amino acids. Trimming removed 4 bases from V and 0 bases from J; junction bases left unmatched: 4. Germline CDR1 is LGHNA and CDR2 is YNFKEQ. CDR3 DNA sequence: TGTGCCAGCAGCCCAAGACAGGGGGACTCCTACGAGCAGTACTTC. As protein: CASSPRQGDSYEQYF.

This clone was counted a single time. J is TRBJ2-7 and V is TRBV29-1; 7 nucleotides line up with TRBD2. V lost 3 bases and J lost 7; bases outside the gene matches: 6. CDR3 size: 12 residues. CDR1 and CDR2 from the germline V gene are SQVTM and ANQGSEA. The CDR3 nucleotides are TGCAGCGTTGAGGGGGAGGGAAGAGAGCAGTACTTC. Its protein is CSVEGEGREQYF.

A few counts support this clone. The V gene is TRBV29-1, the J gene TRBJ1-2; TRBD1 matches at 8 bases. The CDR3 loop spans 15 amino acids. Germline CDR1 and CDR2: SQVTM and ANQGSEA. V trimming: 5 bases; J trimming: 4 bases; junction bases outside the gene matches: 12. This CDR3 reads CSVSPFGQGAYGYTF. In DNA form, the CDR3 reads TGCAGCGTTTCCCCCTTCGGACAGGGCGCCTATGGCTACACCTTC.

The V and J genes are TRBV30 and TRBJ1-2; perhaps TRBD1 as D (5 bases). CDR1 and CDR2 from the germline V gene are GTSNPN and SVGIG (reference sequence). The V gene lost 5 bases and the J gene lost 1 base, with 14 bases spanning the gap. The CDR3 runs 14 residues. CDR3 in amino acids: CAWAPGRGNYGYTF. The CDR3 coding sequence is TGTGCCTGGGCGCCGGGGAGGGGTAACTATGGCTACACCTTC. The complete variable domain, with remaining parts taken from reference TRBV30 and TRBJ1-2, reads SQTIHQWPATLVQPVGSPLSLECTVEGTSNPNLYWYRQAAGRGLQLLFYSVGIGQISSEVPQNLSASRPQDRQFILSSKKLLLSDSGFYLCAWAPGRGNYGYTFGSGTRLTVV.

The chain has TRBV29-1 and TRBJ2-5; D unclear. Germline V gene data show CDR1 as SQVTM and CDR2 as ANQGSEA. Trimming removed 1 base from V and 3 bases from J, with 12 bases in between. The CDR3 has 14 residues. CDR3 DNA: TGCAGCGTTGAAGGGGTTGGCATCGAAGAGACCCAGTACTTC. It encodes CSVEGVGIEETQYF.

There are a few counts of this clone. CDR3 sequence (DNA): TGCAGCGTTGAAGTCAGGCAGGGCTATGGCTACACCTTC. It yields the protein CSVEVRQGYGYTF. J is TRBJ1-2 and V is TRBV29-1; D is perhaps TRBD1 (5 bases). V lost 1 base and J lost 4, with 10 bases in between. Germline-derived CDR1 and CDR2 are SQVTM and ANQGSEA. CDR3 length: 13 residues.

V and J are TRBV29-1 and TRBJ2-1; TRBD1 is a possible D gene (7 bases). The CDR3 consists of 13 residues. V gave up 5 bases and J gave up 9 bases, with 17 bases separating them. Germline values: CDR1 SQVTM, CDR2 ANQGSEA. The CDR3 coding sequence is TGCAGCGTTCAGGAGGGGGCGTCCGGTGAGCAGTTCTTC. Its protein is CSVQEGASGEQFF.

There are a few counts of this clone. This sequence joins TRBV7-8 and TRBJ2-3, with no clear D. The CDR3 consists of 12 residues. The germline CDR1 and CDR2 sequences are SGHVS and FQNEAQ. V dropped 8 bases and J dropped 0 bases, with 6 bases sitting between them. The CDR3 loop reads CASGSSTDTQYF. The CDR3, as DNA: TGTGCCAGCGGTTCTAGCACAGATACGCAGTATTTT. The whole variable domain, remainder taken from reference TRBV7-8 and TRBJ2-3, is GAGVSQSPRYKVAKRGQDVALRCDPISGHVSLFWYQQALGQGPEFLTYFQNEAQLDKSGLPSDRFFAERPEGSVSTLKIQRTQQEDSAVYLCASGSSTDTQYFGPGTRLTVL.

The V and J genes are TRBV30 and TRBJ2-7; 7 nucleotides agree with TRBD1. Per the germline V gene, CDR1 is GTSNPN and CDR2 is SVGIG (reference sequence). CDR3 length: 14 amino acids. V trimming: 0 bases; J trimming: 2 bases; junction bases outside the gene matches: 4. The CDR3 nucleotides read TGTGCCTGGAGTGTTAGACAGGGTCCCTACGAGCAGTACTTC. Protein: CAWSVRQGPYEQYF.

The chain joins TRBV21-1 to TRBJ2-7; whether TRBD1, the table's D call, matches the DNA was not checked. TRBV21-1 is deemed a pseudogene. The CDR3 contains 14 residues. The CDR3 DNA reads TGTGCCAGCAGCAAAGACCCAGGGAACTACGAGCAGTACTTC. It codes for CASSKDPGNYEQYF.

The chain employs TRBV27 and TRBJ1-4; possibly TRBD1 for D (5 bases). The CDR3 covers 14 residues. V was cut by 6 bases and J by 7 bases, with 15 bases left in between. Germline V gene data show CDR1 as MNHEY and CDR2 as SMNVEV (reference sequence). The CDR3, as DNA: TGTGCCAGCAGGCCGCAGGGAAGCGGTGAAAAACTGTTTTTT. Encoded protein: CASRPQGSGEKLFF. Full variable domain (missing parts from reference TRBV27 and TRBJ1-4): EAQVTQNPRYLITVTGKKLTVTCSQNMNHEYMSWYRQDPGLGLRQIYYSMNVEVTDKGDVPEGYKVSRKEKRNFPLILESPSPNQTSLYFCASRPQGSGEKLFFGSGTQLSVL.

The genes are TRBV5-1 and TRBJ2-5; D is ambiguous. V was shortened by 0 bases and J by 2 bases, with 8 bases between the two germline ends. The CDR3 is made up of 14 amino acids. The germline V gene has CDR1 SGHRS and CDR2 YFSETQ. The CDR3 nucleotides read TGCGCCAGCAGCTTGGCTGCGCGGCAAGAGACCCAGTACTTC. This codes for CASSLAARQETQYF.

This chain connects TRBV5-4 to TRBJ1-1, with 7 bases identical to TRBD1. The CDR3 consists of 13 residues. Germline assignment: CDR1 SGHNT and CDR2 YYREEE (reference sequence). The V segment lost 3 bases and the J segment 11 bases; nucleotides outside the gene matches: 10. DNA of the CDR3: TGTGCCAGCAGCTCAGAGGACAGGACGGGCGCTTTCTTT. This sequence encodes CASSSEDRTGAFF.

The rearrangement uses TRBV4-1 and TRBJ2-7, with 11 bases that match TRBD1. Losses at the gene ends were 1 base for V and 4 bases for J; bases not matched to a gene: 6. Per germline, CDR1 MGHRA and CDR2 YSYEKL. This CDR3 comprises 16 residues. The CDR3 loop is CASSQVGGTGGYEQYF. In DNA form, the CDR3 reads TGCGCCAGCAGCCAAGTTGGCGGGACAGGGGGTTACGAGCAGTACTTC.